These 16 T cell receptor beta chains were sequenced from one sample in a study of CD8+ T cells in alopecia areata. Reverse transcribed after extraction, RNA yielded cDNA as the sequencing template. Here immunoSEQ multiplex PCR was the method, and the copy in TCRdb shows in-frame clones only, minus some. The sample contains 150,000 to 200,000 clones, roughly two thirds of which appear only once. Treatment specified: oral pan-JAK inhibitor, 5-10 mg twice daily. The starting material was CD4+ T cells sorted from blood, obtained at week 4, from a patient treated with tofacitinib. These receptors all come from a human donor with alopecia areata.

This chain's CDR3 is CSGEVRNEQFF. In DNA, the CDR3 is TGCAGCGGCGAGGTGCGTAATGAGCAGTTCTTC. The chain is built from TRBV29-1 and TRBJ2-1; D uncertain. Trimming removed 7 bases at V and 7 bases at J, with 11 bases between. Germline values: CDR1 SQVTM, CDR2 ANQGSEA. The CDR3 sequence is 11 residues long.

The CDR3 DNA reads as TGTGCCAGCAGCCAAGACGGAAGACTCACTGAAGCTTTCTTT. It is translated as CASSQDGRLTEAFF. This chain connects TRBV4-2 to TRBJ1-1; D gene uncertain. The germline V gene has CDR1 LGHNA and CDR2 YNFKEQ. V lost 0 bases, J lost 4 bases, and 9 bases lay in between. CDR3 length: 14 amino acids.

The chain is built from TRBV2 and TRBJ2-4; D perhaps matches TRBD1 (6 bases). Looked up from germline, CDR1 is SNHLY and CDR2 is FYNNEI. This CDR3 has 13 amino acids. The CDR3 region has the DNA TGTTCCACCGGACAGTCCGCCAAAAACATTCAGTACTTC. Its translation is CSTGQSAKNIQYF.

This chain joins TRBV29-1 and TRBJ2-7, with 8 nucleotides matching TRBD2. This CDR3 contains 14 residues. Germline V CDR1 and CDR2: SQVTM, ANQGSEA. Germline trimming cut 6 bases from V and 2 bases from J; bases unmatched to any gene: 9. The CDR3 is CSVRLARSPYEQYF. The CDR3 DNA sequence: TGCAGCGTCCGACTAGCGCGTTCTCCCTACGAGCAGTACTTC.

The chain carries TRBV14 and TRBJ2-1, with D maybe TRBD1 (6 bases). V was clipped by 2 bases and J by 3 bases, with 14 bases between them. The CDR3 covers 16 residues. CDR1 and CDR2 (germline): SGHDN, FVKESK. The CDR3 nucleotides are TGTGCCAGCAGCCAATTAGGACAGACCTTCTACAATGAGCAGTTCTTC. This encodes CASSQLGQTFYNEQFF.

V usage is TRBV30 and J usage is TRBJ2-3; D ambiguous. V was pared by 1 base and J by 8 bases, with 10 bases between. The germline V gene encodes CDR1 GTSNPN and CDR2 SVGIG (reference sequence). CDR3 size: 12 residues. This CDR3 is CAWSARLVTQYF. CDR3 coding DNA: TGTGCCTGGAGTGCGAGGCTAGTTACGCAGTATTTT.

The chain couples TRBV30 to TRBJ1-5; 7 bases map to TRBD1. V trimming: 4 bases; J trimming: 4 bases; junction bases outside the gene matches: 7. This CDR3 has 14 amino acids. The germline gives CDR1 GTSNPN, CDR2 SVGIG (reference sequence). The CDR3 sequence is CAWTRDSANQPQHF. The CDR3 nucleotides read TGTGCCTGGACCCGGGACAGCGCAAATCAGCCCCAGCATTTT.

This chain connects TRBV6-1 to TRBJ2-3, with D possibly TRBD2 on 5 matching bases. V was cut by 1 base and J by 2 bases, with 16 bases left in between. CDR3 length: 17 amino acids. Germline CDR1 reads MNHNS; CDR2 reads SASEGT. Here the CDR3 DNA reads TGTGCCAGCAGTGAAGGGCGACCGAGGGCCCCCACAGATACGCAGTATTTT. Its translation is CASSEGRPRAPTDTQYF.

This clone has a handful of counts. The chain couples TRBV6-5 to TRBJ2-3; 7 bases agree with TRBD2. The trim removed 8 bases at V and 4 bases at J, leaving 3 bases unmatched. Germline values: CDR1 MNHEY, CDR2 SVGAGI. CDR3 length: 12 residues. This CDR3 reads CASVGGADTQYF. CDR3 coding DNA: TGTGCCAGCGTTGGGGGGGCAGATACGCAGTATTTT.

This clone has more than one count but fewer than ten. The chain links TRBV30 to TRBJ1-2; the D is unclear. This CDR3 region has 11 residues. The germline V and J ends were trimmed by 1 base and 8 bases, with 8 bases remaining between them. Germline lookup yields CDR1 GTSNPN and CDR2 SVGIG (reference sequence). The CDR3 region is CAWSEVGGYTF. The CDR3 coding sequence is TGTGCCTGGAGTGAGGTTGGAGGCTACACCTTC.

The chain couples TRBV5-4 to TRBJ2-7; 7 bases fit TRBD1. The germline CDR1 and CDR2 sequences are SGHNT and YYREEE (reference sequence). This CDR3 is 16 amino acids long. V gave up 4 bases and J gave up 0 bases; unmatched junction bases: 10. DNA of the CDR3: TGTGCCAGCAGCCCGGGTGGGTGGGACAGCTCCTACGAGCAGTACTTC. Protein: CASSPGGWDSSYEQYF.

This clone was picked up a small number of times. This rearrangement joins TRBV4-2 to TRBJ2-1; 9 positions match TRBD2. CDR3 length: 16 residues. V was clipped by 4 bases and J by 7 bases; unmatched bases: 11. Germline CDR1 and CDR2: LGHNA and YNFKEQ. Here the CDR3 DNA reads TGTGCCAGCAGCCCGCGGAGCGGGGGGCAAATAAATGAGCAGTTCTTC. This sequence encodes CASSPRSGGQINEQFF.

The count of this clone is one. The chain joins TRBV6-5 to TRBJ1-2, with 9 bases aligning to TRBD1. CDR1 is MNHEY, CDR2 SVGAGI, per germline. The CDR3 has 16 amino acids. V dropped 4 bases and J dropped 8; count of bases not matched to a gene: 14. The CDR3 DNA reads as TGTGCCAGCAGTTCCTTAAGGAAACAGGGGGCGGGAGGCTACACCTTC. Translated, it gives CASSSLRKQGAGGYTF.

The chain is built from TRBV30 and TRBJ2-1; D gene ambiguous. The V and J ends lost 5 bases and 6 bases respectively, with 11 bases between them. CDR1 GTSNPN and CDR2 SVGIG come from the germline V gene (reference sequence). The CDR3 sequence is 12 residues long. CDR3 in DNA: TGTGCCTGGGGAACACGCCTCAATGAGCAGTTCTTC. Encoded protein: CAWGTRLNEQFF.

This clone has a single count. This rearrangement joins TRBV30 to TRBJ1-2; possibly TRBD1 for D (5 bases). The V gene lost 3 bases and the J gene lost 8 bases, with 16 bases spanning the gap. The V gene's germline CDR1 is GTSNPN and CDR2 SVGIG (reference sequence). This CDR3 region has 13 residues. CDR3 in amino acids: CAWRLLQGGGYTF. Here the CDR3 DNA reads TGTGCCTGGAGGCTTCTCCAGGGAGGAGGCTACACCTTC.

Note on this clone: The same CDR3 is also encoded by other DNA sequences in this sample. The chain links TRBV29-1 to TRBJ2-2; D unclear. Trimming left V 4 bases short and J 0 bases short, with 9 bases between. Looked up from germline, CDR1 is SQVTM and CDR2 is ANQGSEA. This CDR3 is built from 14 residues. In DNA form, the CDR3 reads TGCAGCGTTGTAGGCCAGCCGAACACCGGGGAGCTGTTTTTT. Protein product: CSVVGQPNTGELFF.